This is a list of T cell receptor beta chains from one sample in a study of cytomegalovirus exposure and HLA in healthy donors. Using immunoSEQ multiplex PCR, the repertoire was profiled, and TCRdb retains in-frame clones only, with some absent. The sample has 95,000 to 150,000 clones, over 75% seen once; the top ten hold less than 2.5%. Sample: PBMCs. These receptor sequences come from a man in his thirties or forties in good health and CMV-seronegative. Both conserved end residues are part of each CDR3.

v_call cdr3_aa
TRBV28 CASSLLSGANVLTF
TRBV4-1 CASSLTISGQGASGNTIYF
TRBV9 CASSVEAQQGATDTQYF
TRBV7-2 CASSPGTDFQPQHF
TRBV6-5 CASSSLAGVRSYEQYF
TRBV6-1 CASSGDLGTTGYTF
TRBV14 CASSKLGLLQETQYF
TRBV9 CASSPSGQPDPNYGYTF
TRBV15 CATSAIQGAGEKLFF
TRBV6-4 CASSEPGGGANVLTF
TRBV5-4 CASSLDDSPYGYTF
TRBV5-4 CASSLPGGNGYTF
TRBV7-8 CASSPTNAGFRQPQHF
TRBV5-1 CASSQGIYNEQFF
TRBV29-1 CSVVTGPGVKLFF
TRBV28 CASSLLGNPYEQYF
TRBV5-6 CASSRGQGSGNTIYF
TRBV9 CASSGANTEAFF
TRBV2 CASSERQYSYEQYF
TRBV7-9 CASSPLRGGGQETQYF
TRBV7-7 CASSPNPGQGRQTQYF
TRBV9 CASSGRLKPGQGSDTQYF
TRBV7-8 CASSLVGAVSNQPQHF
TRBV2 CASSDITEAFF
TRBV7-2 CASTPFSSGSSYEQYF
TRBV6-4 CASSEFGEPGETQYF
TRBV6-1 CASREMTGGNQPQHF
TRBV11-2 CASSFNTGGVEQYF